Listed here are 2 T cell receptor beta chains from one sample, sequenced in a study of T-cell reconstitution after alpha-beta-depleted transplantation in children. Construction of the TCRbeta library involved unique molecular identifiers. MiXCR, run by TCRdb on the PCR reads, gives a single entry per CDR3 protein. Of almost 500,000 distinct CDR3 sequences in the sample, roughly a tenth were seen once. This specimen was PBMCs, taken before TCRalphabeta/CD19-depleted stem cell transplant. These receptors all come from a child aged 2 to 10 with inherited bone marrow failure, due to receive a stem cell transplant.

This rearrangement joins TRBV30 to TRBJ1-5; D remains ambiguous. The CDR3 is made up of 14 amino acids. Germline CDR1 is GTSNPN and CDR2 is SVGIG (reference sequence). Trimming removed 0 bases from V and 0 bases from J, with 6 bases in between. The CDR3: CAWSVRYSNQPQHF. CDR3 DNA sequence: TGTGCCTGGAGTGTCCGGTATAGCAATCAGCCCCAGCATTTT.

This clonotype showed up just a few times. The chain couples TRBV20-1 to TRBJ2-7, with D perhaps being TRBD1 or TRBD2 (5 bases each). This CDR3 spans 14 amino acids. Germline assignment: CDR1 DFQATT and CDR2 SNEGSKA (reference sequence). Between the trimmed V and J ends, which lost 0 bases and 2 bases, there was a span of 11 bases. The CDR3 sequence is CSARDPRDAYEQYF. The CDR3 DNA reads TGCAGTGCTAGAGATCCCAGGGACGCCTACGAGCAGTACTTC.